The 14 T cell receptor beta chains below were found in one sample sequenced in a study of graft-versus-host responses after intestinal transplantation. Libraries were prepared by immunoSEQ multiplex PCR; TCRdb keeps only in-frame clonotypes and omits some of them. Here the sample spans 80,000 to 100,000 clones, approximately 88% being singletons. For these TCRs, the target antigens are not known. The sequencing here drew on unstimulated CD4+ T cells sorted from spleen or lymph node cells, taken before intestinal transplant. Receptors originate from a human donor who received an intestinal transplant.

The genes are TRBV20-1 and TRBJ1-1; D call uncertain. The V gene's germline CDR1 is DFQATT and CDR2 SNEGSKA (reference sequence). V gave up 1 base and J gave up 7 bases, with 7 bases separating them. The CDR3 is 11 amino acids. This CDR3 is CSARGGGEAFF. Here the CDR3 DNA reads TGCAGTGCTAGAGGGGGAGGTGAAGCTTTCTTT.

The chain carries TRBV6-5 and TRBJ1-2; weak D call: TRBD1 (5 bases). The CDR3 extends over 15 amino acids. V was clipped by 7 bases and J by 0 bases, with 15 bases between them. CDR1 and CDR2 (germline): MNHEY, SVGAGI. The DNA of the CDR3 is TGTGCCAGCACAAACCTCGGGGGTGCTAACTATGGCTACACCTTC. It specifies CASTNLGGANYGYTF.

The chain joins TRBV27 to TRBJ1-4; 7 nucleotides align to TRBD1. The ends lost 7 bases at V and 7 bases at J; junction bases unmatched: 24. The CDR3 consists of 19 residues. Germline lookup yields CDR1 MNHEY and CDR2 SMNVEV (reference sequence). DNA for the CDR3: TGTGCCAGCATTGTTCAGGCACAGGGGACCGGTTCGAGAGGTGAAAAACTGTTTTTT. Its protein is CASIVQAQGTGSRGEKLFF.

This chain joins TRBV4-2 and TRBJ2-5, with TRBD2 identical over 12 bases. Germline CDR1 and CDR2: LGHNA and YNFKEQ. The CDR3 is 16 amino acids. Germline trimming cut 0 bases from V and 4 bases from J; bases unmatched to any gene: 3. DNA of the CDR3: TGTGCCAGCAGCCAAGATCCTAGCGGGGGGGGAGAGACCCAGTACTTC. It specifies CASSQDPSGGGETQYF.

This chain joins TRBV28 and TRBJ1-2, with 9 bases matching TRBD1. CDR3 length: 16 residues. Germline trimming cut 6 bases from V and 7 bases from J; bases unmatched to any gene: 15. Germline CDR1 is MDHEN and CDR2 is SYDVKM. CDR3 bases: TGTGCCAGCAGAGGGGCGCCGGGACAGGGTTCTTCTGGCTACACCTTC. Protein: CASRGAPGQGSSGYTF.

This clone has a handful of counts. CDR3 coding DNA: TGTGCCAGCAGCCGAGGGGGCTCCGCGAACACCGGGGAGCTGTTTTTT. This sequence encodes CASSRGGSANTGELFF. The J gene is TRBJ2-2, the V gene TRBV7-2, with 7 bases matching TRBD1. Trimming cost V 5 bases and J 0 bases; bases outside gene matches: 6. Germline V gene sequence: CDR1 SGHTA, CDR2 FQGNSA. The length of the CDR3 is 16 residues.

The chain carries TRBV5-1 and TRBJ2-2; D is ambiguous. V was pared by 1 base and J by 5 bases, with 6 bases between. This CDR3 contains 13 residues. CDR1 SGHRS and CDR2 YFSETQ come from the germline V gene. The CDR3 nucleotides read TGCGCCAGCAGCTTGCCCGGGACCGGGGAGCTGTTTTTT. Amino acid sequence: CASSLPGTGELFF.

The chain combines TRBV6-1 with TRBJ1-5; TRBD1 might be the D (5 bases). V was shortened by 10 bases and J by 7 bases, with 17 bases between the two germline ends. The CDR3 runs 13 residues. The germline gives CDR1 MNHNS, CDR2 SASEGT. The CDR3 DNA is TGTGCCACCTTGATGGGGGGACGGCAGCCCCAGCATTTT. It specifies CATLMGGRQPQHF.

The V gene is TRBV7-2, the J gene TRBJ1-2, with a tentative D call TRBD1 (5 bases). This CDR3 contains 13 residues. The germline V gene has CDR1 SGHTA and CDR2 FQGNSA. With 5 bases removed from V and 8 bases from J, the gap between germline ends came to 15 bases. The DNA for the CDR3 is TGTGCCAGCAGCCCTGAGCGTAGGGGAGGCTACACCTTC. As protein: CASSPERRGGYTF.

The V call is TRBV15, the J call TRBJ1-5; D perhaps matches TRBD1 (5 bases). The CDR3 sequence is 16 residues long. Trimming took off 0 bases at V and 0 bases at J, with 9 bases between the two ends. CDR1 is LNHNV, CDR2 YYDKDF, per germline (reference sequence). The CDR3 region is CATSREQVFSNQPQHF. The CDR3 DNA reads TGTGCCACCAGCAGAGAACAGGTATTTAGCAATCAGCCCCAGCATTTT. Using reference TRBV15 and TRBJ1-5 for the parts outside the CDR3, the full variable domain is DAMVIQNPRYQVTQFGKPVTLSCSQTLNHNVMYWYQQKSSQAPKLLFHYYDKDFNNEADTPDNFQSRRPNTSFCFLDIRSPGLGDTAMYLCATSREQVFSNQPQHFGDGTRLSIL.

The chain joins TRBV28 to TRBJ2-7; D possibly corresponds to TRBD1 (5 bases). CDR3 size: 14 residues. Germline CDR1 and CDR2: MDHEN and SYDVKM. The V and J ends lost 6 bases and 2 bases respectively, with 14 bases between them. This CDR3 reads CASSHGHLPYEQYF. CDR3 nucleotide sequence: TGTGCCAGCAGCCATGGACATCTACCCTACGAGCAGTACTTC.

This clone was detected a few times. V is TRBV21-1 and J is TRBJ1-1; the D call TRBD1 from the table was never checked on the DNA. TRBV21-1 is reported as a pseudogene. This CDR3 contains 13 residues. Here the CDR3 reads CASSNPVGPRAFF. The CDR3 region has the DNA TGTGCCAGCAGCAATCCGGTTGGGCCAAGAGCTTTCTTT.

The chain couples TRBV14 to TRBJ2-5; 8 nucleotides align to TRBD1. V was pared by 5 bases and J by 5 bases, with 16 bases of the junction left unmatched. The CDR3 is made up of 17 amino acids. Germline CDR1 and CDR2: SGHDN and FVKESK. DNA of the CDR3: TGTGCCAGCAGCTCTCAAAAGCAGGGGGCGGTATGGGAGACCCAGTACTTC. It specifies CASSSQKQGAVWETQYF.

V and J are TRBV9 and TRBJ2-7; TRBD1 matches at 9 bases. Per the germline V gene, CDR1 is SGDLS and CDR2 is YYNGEE. After removal of 0 bases from V and 1 base from J, the junction contained 8 bases not matched to a gene. The CDR3 consists of 17 residues. In nucleotides, the CDR3 is TGTGCCAGCAGCGTAGGGGCCCGACAGGGGGAATCCTACGAGCAGTACTTC. The encoded protein is CASSVGARQGESYEQYF.